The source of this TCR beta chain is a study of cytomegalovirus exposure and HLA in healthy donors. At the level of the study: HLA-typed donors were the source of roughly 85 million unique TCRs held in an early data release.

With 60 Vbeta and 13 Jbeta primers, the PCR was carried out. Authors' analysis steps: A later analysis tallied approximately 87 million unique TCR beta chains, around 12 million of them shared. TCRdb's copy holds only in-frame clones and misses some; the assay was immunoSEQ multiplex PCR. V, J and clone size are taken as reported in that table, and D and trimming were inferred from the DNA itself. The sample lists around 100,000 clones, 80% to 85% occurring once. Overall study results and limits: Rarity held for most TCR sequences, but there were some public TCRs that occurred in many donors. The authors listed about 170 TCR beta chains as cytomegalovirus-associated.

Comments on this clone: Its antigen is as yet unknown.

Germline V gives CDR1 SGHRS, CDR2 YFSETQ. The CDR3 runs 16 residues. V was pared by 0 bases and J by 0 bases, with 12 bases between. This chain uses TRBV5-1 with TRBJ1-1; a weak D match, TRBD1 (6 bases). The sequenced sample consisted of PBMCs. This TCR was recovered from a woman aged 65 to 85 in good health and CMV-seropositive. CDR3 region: CASSLAPQGMNTEAFF. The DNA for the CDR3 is TGCGCCAGCAGCTTGGCGCCGCAGGGGATGAACACTGAAGCTTTCTTT.